A single T cell receptor (beta chain) is shown here with its context. Per the study methods: Amplification of reference gene primers provided the estimated nucleated cell counts. Measured with immunoSEQ multiplex PCR; TCRdb has only the in-frame clones, and not every one. D and trimming come from the DNA, and the V and J calls and clone size come from that table. The sample has 300,000 to 350,000 clones, around 91% seen once; the top ten hold around 0.97%. The Seattle site enrolled patients during active infection and followed them longitudinally. V was trimmed by 1 base and J by 2 bases, leaving 8 bases between them. This CDR3 has 15 residues. CDR1 LGHDT and CDR2 YNNKEL come from the germline V gene (reference sequence). The record originates from a study of blood T cell repertoires in COVID-19. Study-wide context: The samples span acute and convalescent COVID-19 from the United States, Italy and Spain. From T cells, B-cell-depleted T cells, or PBMCs came the material, which was cDNA or gDNA.

Sequencing was carried out using peripheral blood. The receptor's source is a woman in her thirties or forties with COVID-19, enrolled during active disease. The J gene is TRBJ1-4, the V gene TRBV3-1 (or the pseudogene TRBV3-2); no clear D gene. The CDR3 here is CASSQALRTNEKLFF. CDR3 nucleotide sequence: TGTGCCAGCAGCCAAGCCTTGAGGACTAATGAAAAACTGTTTTTT.